One and the same sample provided the 20 T cell receptor beta chains below, sequenced in a study of cytomegalovirus exposure and HLA in healthy donors. The method was immunoSEQ multiplex PCR; TCRdb's version includes in-frame clones alone and lacks a portion of them. The profile shows 150,000 to 200,000 clones, about 85% of them singletons. Sequenced material: PBMCs. These receptors were obtained from a man aged 18 to 29 in good health and CMV-seropositive.

The chain combines TRBV9 with TRBJ2-7, with 10 bases that match TRBD2. The CDR3 contains 17 residues. Germline V gene lookup returns CDR1 SGDLS and CDR2 YYNGEE. J gave up 4 bases and V 4 bases, and 14 bases lay outside the gene matches. The CDR3 loop is CASSPSNGLAGEYEQYF. The CDR3 DNA is TGTGCCAGCAGCCCATCCAACGGGCTAGCGGGAGAATACGAGCAGTACTTC.

This sequence joins TRBV7-9 and TRBJ1-1, with 7 bases matching TRBD1. The CDR3 runs 14 residues. Trimming at V came to 5 bases and at J to 0 bases, leaving 3 bases not matched to a gene. Germline V gives CDR1 SEHNR, CDR2 FQNEAQ (reference sequence). CDR3 nucleotides: TGTGCCAGCAGCCTCGGGACAGTGAACACTGAAGCTTTCTTT. Its protein is CASSLGTVNTEAFF.

This rearrangement joins TRBV30 to TRBJ2-3; 8 nucleotides agree with TRBD2. Germline values: CDR1 GTSNPN, CDR2 SVGIG (reference sequence). The CDR3 loop spans 15 amino acids. The V gene end was trimmed by 5 bases and the J gene end by 5 bases; junction bases not matched to a gene: 12. CDR3 sequence (DNA): TGTGCCTGGTTGTTTAGCGGGATAAGGAGAGATACGCAGTATTTT. Protein product: CAWLFSGIRRDTQYF.

There are a few counts of this clone. Relative to the germline gene, one junction end is altered; a read error may explain this. The genes are TRBV7-9 and TRBJ2-5, with D tentatively TRBD2 (5 bases). Germline V gene sequence: CDR1 SEHNR, CDR2 FQNEAQ (reference sequence). The CDR3 sequence is 12 residues long. This CDR3 is CASSLDGSPGDF. CDR3 nucleotide sequence: TGTGCCAGCAGCTTAGACGGATCCCCCGGGGACTTC.

The chain joins TRBV6-1 to TRBJ1-1, with TRBD1 identical over 8 bases. J gave up 6 bases and V 6 bases, and 3 bases lay outside the gene matches. This CDR3 comprises 12 residues. CDR1 and CDR2 (germline): MNHNS, SASEGT. CDR3 in DNA: TGTGCCAGCAGCCCACAGGGGGCTGAAGCTTTCTTT. Protein product: CASSPQGAEAFF.

This chain connects TRBV7-9 to TRBJ2-3; 8 bases line up with TRBD2. Trimming took 5 bases from V and 3 from J; bases not matched to a gene: 10. The CDR3 loop spans 16 amino acids. Germline V gene sequence: CDR1 SEHNR, CDR2 FQNEAQ (reference sequence). Here the CDR3 DNA reads TGTGCCAGCAGCCCACTAGCGGCCCTAGGGACAGATACGCAGTATTTT. Protein product: CASSPLAALGTDTQYF. Filled out from reference TRBV7-9 and TRBJ2-3, the complete variable domain reads DTGVSQNPRHKITKRGQNVTFRCDPISEHNRLYWYRQTLGQGPEFLTYFQNEAQLEKSRLLSDRFSAERPKGSFSTLEIQRTEQGDSAMYLCASSPLAALGTDTQYFGPGTRLTVL.

This clone was observed once. The CDR3 protein is CASIATGAYEKLFF. CDR3 in DNA: TGTGCCAGCATAGCGACAGGAGCTTATGAAAAACTGTTTTTT. The genes are TRBV2 and TRBJ1-4; weak D call: TRBD1 (6 bases). V lost 7 bases to trimming and J lost 6 bases, with 15 bases between them. Germline lookup yields CDR1 SNHLY and CDR2 FYNNEI. The CDR3 extends over 14 amino acids.

This chain uses TRBV9 with TRBJ2-2; perhaps TRBD2 as D (6 bases). CDR1 and CDR2 from the germline V gene are SGDLS and YYNGEE. Trimming left V 0 bases short and J 3 bases short, with 9 bases between. The CDR3 is 15 residues long. CDR3 coding DNA: TGTGCCAGCAGCGTAGACCTAGCGCACACCGGGGAGCTGTTTTTT. As protein: CASSVDLAHTGELFF.

V and J are TRBV4-1 and TRBJ2-1, with D tentatively TRBD2 (6 bases). The CDR3 runs to 15 residues. The V and J ends lost 3 bases and 3 bases respectively, with 12 bases between them. Germline CDR1 is MGHRA and CDR2 is YSYEKL. The CDR3 sequence is CASSHGTGDYNEQFF. The CDR3 DNA is TGCGCCAGCAGCCACGGGACGGGAGACTACAATGAGCAGTTCTTC.

V gene TRBV7-9 combines with J gene TRBJ2-3, with TRBD2 matching 8 bases. Germline V gene data show CDR1 as SEHNR and CDR2 as FQNEAQ (reference sequence). Unmatched junction bases numbered 12, after V lost 6 bases and J lost 4 bases. There are 16 residues in the CDR3. In DNA, the CDR3 is TGTGCCAGCAGTCCGAGTAGCGGGACTATAGCAGATACGCAGTATTTT. Translation: CASSPSSGTIADTQYF.

This clone was seen a few times. The chain is built from TRBV6-4 and TRBJ1-5; D may be TRBD1 (5 bases). This CDR3 is 17 amino acids long. Germline assignment: CDR1 MRHNA and CDR2 SNTAGT. Trimming shortened V by 6 bases and J by 3 bases, and 21 bases separated the two germline ends. CDR3 in amino acids: CASSPWGVMGNNQPQHF. For the CDR3, the DNA is TGTGCCAGCAGCCCTTGGGGGGTAATGGGGAACAATCAGCCCCAGCATTTT.

The V call is TRBV28, the J call TRBJ2-6; D is possibly TRBD2 (6 bases). The length of the CDR3 is 21 residues. V shed 7 bases and J shed 0 bases, with 28 bases lying between them. CDR1 is MDHEN, CDR2 SYDVKM, per germline. The CDR3 spells CASTVRRGRLKTSSGANVLTF. In DNA, the CDR3 is TGTGCCAGCACCGTGAGGAGGGGCAGGCTGAAAACGTCCTCTGGGGCCAACGTCCTGACTTTC.

V gene TRBV6-1 combines with J gene TRBJ2-5; a weak D match, TRBD2 (5 bases). Per germline, CDR1 MNHNS and CDR2 SASEGT. V was cut by 6 bases and J by 4 bases, with 18 bases left in between. The CDR3 has 15 amino acids. DNA of the CDR3: TGTGCCAGCAGCTTAGACCCCGGAGGAGGAGAGACCCAGTACTTC. Translating gives CASSLDPGGGETQYF.

The chain joins TRBV5-1 to TRBJ2-2; D might be TRBD1 (5 bases). Trimming shortened V by 4 bases and J by 0 bases, and 10 bases separated the two germline ends. Per the germline V gene, CDR1 is SGHRS and CDR2 is YFSETQ. The CDR3 totals 15 residues. The CDR3 loop is CASSLRAANTGELFF. In DNA, the CDR3 is TGCGCCAGCAGCCTCAGGGCAGCGAACACCGGGGAGCTGTTTTTT.

This chain links TRBV30 with TRBJ1-6; D is perhaps TRBD1 (5 bases). Trimming removed 4 bases at V and 0 bases at J, with 13 bases between. CDR3 length: 16 residues. In germline, CDR1 is GTSNPN, CDR2 SVGIG (reference sequence). The CDR3 DNA reads as TGTGCCTGGATTCCAGGGTCCAGCTCCTATAATTCACCCCTCCACTTT. This translates into CAWIPGSSSYNSPLHF.

This chain uses TRBV7-9 with TRBJ2-7; 8 bases map to TRBD2. Germline V CDR1 and CDR2: SEHNR, FQNEAQ (reference sequence). With V trimmed by 5 bases and J by 2 bases, 5 bases remained unmatched. This CDR3 contains 14 residues. The DNA for the CDR3 is TGTGCCAGCAGCCCCGGGGGGGGGCCCTACGAGCAGTACTTC. Amino acids: CASSPGGGPYEQYF.

The V call is TRBV29-1, the J call TRBJ2-1, with 8 bases that match TRBD2. V lost 3 bases, J lost 0 bases, and 7 bases stayed unmatched. The CDR3 is 16 amino acids. Germline V gene sequence: CDR1 SQVTM, CDR2 ANQGSEA. The CDR3 region has the DNA TGCAGCGTTGAGGGACTAGTAGTGGACTCCTACAATGAGCAGTTCTTC. Protein product: CSVEGLVVDSYNEQFF.

The V gene is TRBV2, the J gene TRBJ2-3, with 8 bases fitting TRBD2. This CDR3 region has 15 residues. The V gene end was trimmed by 7 bases and the J gene end by 4 bases; junction bases not matched to a gene: 10. Germline loops: CDR1 SNHLY, CDR2 FYNNEI. CDR3 nucleotides: TGTGCCAGCACCGGGGGGGTTAGCAGATCAGATACGCAGTATTTT. It is translated as CASTGGVSRSDTQYF.

The chain couples TRBV28 to TRBJ1-5; D possibly corresponds to TRBD1 (5 bases). Germline V lookup: CDR1 MDHEN, CDR2 SYDVKM. CDR3 length: 15 amino acids. Trimming took off 5 bases at V and 3 bases at J, with 14 bases between the two ends. Here the CDR3 DNA reads TGTGCCAGCAGTCTAGGGGTGGATACCAATCAGCCCCAGCATTTT. This codes for CASSLGVDTNQPQHF.

The chain carries TRBV28 and TRBJ2-7; tentative D call: TRBD2 (5 bases). This CDR3 is built from 15 residues. The germline CDR1 and CDR2 sequences are MDHEN and SYDVKM. V gave up 8 bases and J gave up 4 bases, with 21 bases separating them. The DNA of the CDR3 is TGTGCCAGCTTGCAAGAGCCGGGAATTTGGTACGAGCAGTACTTC. Its protein is CASLQEPGIWYEQYF.